The sequence of this T cell receptor (beta chain) was determined in a study of post-analysis software for immune sequencing data. Broader study findings: Compared with controls, patients had more of 4 or 5 TRBV segments, including TRBV5-6, TRBV5-1 and TRBV20-1.

cDNA libraries of TCR beta carried unique molecular identifiers. In TCRdb, the PCR reads were re-called with MiXCR into one record per CDR3 protein. The sample has fewer than 850,000 distinct CDR3 sequences, roughly 50% seen once; the top ten hold 4.9%. As regards this clonotype: Antigen specificity is unknown.

V trimming: 4 bases; J trimming: 3 bases; junction bases outside the gene matches: 5. Germline assignment: CDR1 SEHNR and CDR2 FQNEAQ (reference sequence). The CDR3 is 14 residues long. The sequence came from a girl under 18 with multiple sclerosis. This chain joins TRBV7-9 and TRBJ2-5, with TRBD1 matching over 7 bases. Sequenced sample: blood. This chain's CDR3 is CASSSTGLEETQYF. Written as DNA, the CDR3 is TGTGCCAGCAGCTCGACAGGGTTAGAAGAGACCCAGTACTTC. Combining the CDR3 with reference TRBV7-9 and TRBJ2-5 gives the whole variable domain DTGVSQNPRHKITKRGQNVTFRCDPISEHNRLYWYRQTLGQGPEFLTYFQNEAQLEKSRLLSDRFSAERPKGSFSTLEIQRTEQGDSAMYLCASSSTGLEETQYFGPGTRLLVL.